This is a list of T cell receptor beta chains from one sample in a study of response to subunit inactivated influenza vaccine. TCRdb fed the RT-PCR reads into MiXCR, producing one record per CDR3 protein. The table has 710,000 or so distinct CDR3 sequences, 15% to 19% seen once; the top ten hold around a tenth. The sample consisted of PBMCs from blood, taken approximately 12 days after vaccination. The receptors here all came from a middle-aged man who received an inactivated influenza vaccine. Both conserved end residues are part of each CDR3. The D gene is left open where the match is weak. Part of the rows lack a size; the others show once, few, many or a class for expanded clones.

d_gene: TRBD1
abundance: few
v_gene: TRBV10-3
len: 11
j_gene: TRBJ2-1
CDR3aa: CAIVDRGEQFF
CDR3nt: TGTGCCATCGTGGACAGGGGAGAGCAGTTCTTC

d_gene: -
abundance: many
v_gene: TRBV6-5
len: 15
j_gene: TRBJ2-3
CDR3aa: CASSYSRERADTQYF
CDR3nt: TGTGCCAGCAGTTACTCAAGGGAGCGTGCAGATACGCAGTATTTT

d_gene: -
abundance: few
v_gene: TRBV6-5
len: 15
j_gene: TRBJ1-5
CDR3aa: CASSHSGTVNQPQHF
CDR3nt: TGTGCCAGCAGTCACTCCGGGACGGTCAATCAGCCCCAGCATTTT

d_gene: -
abundance: -
v_gene: TRBV10-2
len: 15
j_gene: TRBJ2-1
CDR3aa: CASSGSGKTYNEQFF
CDR3nt: TGCGCCAGCAGTGGGTCGGGTAAGACTTACAATGAGCAGTTCTTC

d_gene: TRBD2
abundance: few
v_gene: TRBV5-1
len: 15
j_gene: TRBJ2-7
CDR3aa: CASSLTPSGRSEQYF
CDR3nt: TGCGCCAGCAGCCTGACCCCTAGCGGGAGAAGTGAGCAGTACTTC

d_gene: TRBD2
abundance: few
v_gene: TRBV12-3/TRBV12-4
len: 15
j_gene: TRBJ2-5
CDR3aa: CASSLRGGNQETQYF
CDR3nt: TGTGCCAGCAGTTTACGCGGGGGAAATCAAGAGACCCAGTACTTC

d_gene: TRBD2
abundance: -
v_gene: TRBV12-3/TRBV12-4
len: 15
j_gene: TRBJ2-1
CDR3aa: CASSLVLAGALKQFF
CDR3nt: TGTGCCAGCAGTTTAGTACTAGCGGGGGCCCTAAAGCAGTTCTTC

d_gene: -
abundance: few
v_gene: TRBV10-2
len: 13
j_gene: TRBJ1-6
CDR3aa: CASSGQSGSPLHF
CDR3nt: TGCGCCAGCTCCGGACAGTCGGGTTCACCCCTCCACTTT

d_gene: -
abundance: few
v_gene: TRBV28
len: 11
j_gene: TRBJ1-2
CDR3aa: CASSARYGYTF
CDR3nt: TGTGCCAGCAGTGCCCGCTATGGCTACACCTTC

d_gene: -
abundance: -
v_gene: TRBV19
len: 14
j_gene: TRBJ2-1
CDR3aa: CASSPQGPYNEQFF
CDR3nt: TGTGCCAGTAGTCCCCAGGGGCCCTACAATGAGCAGTTCTTC

d_gene: -
abundance: -
v_gene: TRBV11-2
len: 15
j_gene: TRBJ1-1
CDR3aa: CASSSTRMVREGAFF
CDR3nt: TGTGCCAGCAGCTCAACCCGGATGGTCCGGGAGGGAGCTTTCTTT

d_gene: TRBD2
abundance: -
v_gene: TRBV29-1
len: 16
j_gene: TRBJ2-2
CDR3aa: CSVENPGGRGTGELFF
CDR3nt: TGCAGCGTTGAGAACCCGGGAGGTAGAGGCACCGGGGAGCTGTTTTTT

d_gene: -
abundance: -
v_gene: TRBV7-6
len: 15
j_gene: TRBJ2-1
CDR3aa: CASSLDSRTYNEQFF
CDR3nt: TGTGCCAGCAGCTTAGATTCTAGGACCTACAATGAGCAGTTCTTC

d_gene: -
abundance: few
v_gene: TRBV21-1
len: 21
j_gene: TRBJ2-7
CDR3aa: CASSKLTFASILHQGSYEQYF
CDR3nt: TGTGCCAGCAGCAAATTAACTTTCGCTAGCATCCTCCACCAAGGCTCCTACGAGCAGTACTTC

d_gene: -
abundance: few
v_gene: TRBV5-1
len: 15
j_gene: TRBJ1-6
CDR3aa: CASSWGPEGNSPLHF
CDR3nt: TGCGCCAGCAGCTGGGGCCCCGAAGGGAATTCACCCCTCCACTTT

d_gene: -
abundance: few
v_gene: TRBV4-1
len: 12
j_gene: TRBJ1-1
CDR3aa: CASSQDVGGAFF
CDR3nt: TGCGCCAGCAGCCAAGATGTAGGGGGGGCTTTCTTT

d_gene: TRBD1
abundance: few
v_gene: TRBV18
len: 17
j_gene: TRBJ2-1
CDR3aa: CASSPYTGQGAINEQFF
CDR3nt: TGTGCCAGCTCACCATACACGGGACAGGGGGCGATCAATGAGCAGTTCTTC

d_gene: TRBD1
abundance: few
v_gene: TRBV14
len: 15
j_gene: TRBJ2-6
CDR3aa: CASSLQGTGANVLTF
CDR3nt: TGTGCCAGCAGCCTACAGGGGACTGGGGCCAACGTCCTGACTTTC

d_gene: -
abundance: -
v_gene: TRBV12-3/TRBV12-4
len: 15
j_gene: TRBJ2-1
CDR3aa: CAIQTGQMSWNEQFF
CDR3nt: TGTGCCATCCAGACCGGACAGATGTCCTGGAATGAGCAGTTCTTC

d_gene: -
abundance: -
v_gene: TRBV5-1
len: 16
j_gene: TRBJ2-5
CDR3aa: CASAQTASGGQETQYF
CDR3nt: TGCGCCAGCGCTCAGACGGCATCCGGGGGCCAAGAGACCCAGTACTTC

d_gene: -
abundance: -
v_gene: TRBV7-2
len: 14
j_gene: TRBJ1-1
CDR3aa: CASRYDRQNTEAFF
CDR3nt: TGTGCCAGCCGCTACGACAGACAGAACACTGAAGCTTTCTTT

d_gene: TRBD2
abundance: many
v_gene: TRBV12-3/TRBV12-4
len: 14
j_gene: TRBJ2-7
CDR3aa: CASSLLEKAGEQYF
CDR3nt: TGTGCCAGCAGTTTACTGGAAAAAGCGGGAGAGCAGTACTTC

d_gene: TRBD2
abundance: -
v_gene: TRBV12-3/TRBV12-4
len: 15
j_gene: TRBJ2-2
CDR3aa: CASSPGLAVYRELFF
CDR3nt: TGTGCCAGCAGCCCGGGACTAGCGGTCTACCGGGAGCTGTTTTTT

d_gene: TRBD1
abundance: few
v_gene: TRBV12-3/TRBV12-4
len: 15
j_gene: TRBJ1-5
CDR3aa: CASSFGTGNNQPQHF
CDR3nt: TGTGCCAGCAGTTTCGGGACAGGGAACAATCAGCCCCAGCATTTT

d_gene: -
abundance: few
v_gene: TRBV7-2
len: 14
j_gene: TRBJ2-3
CDR3aa: CASSLAYSTDTQYF
CDR3nt: TGTGCCAGCAGCTTAGCGTACAGCACAGATACGCAGTATTTT

d_gene: -
abundance: -
v_gene: TRBV5-1
len: 13
j_gene: TRBJ2-7
CDR3aa: CASSFGERAVQYF
CDR3nt: TGCGCCAGCAGCTTTGGCGAACGAGCAGTGCAGTACTTC

d_gene: -
abundance: -
v_gene: TRBV6-2/TRBV6-3
len: 14
j_gene: TRBJ2-4
CDR3aa: CASASVVGENIQYF
CDR3nt: TGTGCCAGCGCCTCCGTGGTTGGGGAAAACATTCAGTACTTC

d_gene: TRBD2
abundance: many
v_gene: TRBV4-2
len: 17
j_gene: TRBJ2-3
CDR3aa: CASSQGASGGSSDTQYF
CDR3nt: TGTGCCAGCAGCCAAGGGGCCAGCGGGGGGAGTTCAGATACGCAGTATTTT

d_gene: -
abundance: few
v_gene: TRBV10-3
len: 12
j_gene: TRBJ2-3
CDR3aa: CAIRGATDTQYF
CDR3nt: TGTGCCATCAGGGGGGCCACAGATACGCAGTATTTT

d_gene: TRBD1
abundance: -
v_gene: TRBV24-1
len: 15
j_gene: TRBJ2-1
CDR3aa: CATSETGTGANEQFF
CDR3nt: TGTGCCACCAGTGAAACCGGGACAGGGGCCAATGAGCAGTTCTTC

d_gene: TRBD2
abundance: many
v_gene: TRBV20-1
len: 14
j_gene: TRBJ2-5
CDR3aa: CSARGLAAEETQYF
CDR3nt: TGCAGTGCTAGGGGACTAGCGGCAGAAGAGACCCAGTACTTC

d_gene: TRBD2
abundance: -
v_gene: TRBV7-6
len: 23
j_gene: TRBJ2-2
CDR3aa: CASSSVEASGRALYEANTGELFF
CDR3nt: TGTGCCAGCAGCTCTGTGGAGGCTAGCGGGAGGGCCCTATATGAGGCGAACACCGGGGAGCTGTTTTTT

d_gene: -
abundance: -
v_gene: TRBV5-1
len: 15
j_gene: TRBJ2-6
CDR3aa: CASRVEGAGANVLTF
CDR3nt: TGCGCCAGCAGAGTGGAGGGGGCTGGGGCCAACGTCCTGACTTTC

d_gene: -
abundance: -
v_gene: TRBV6-5
len: 14
j_gene: TRBJ2-1
CDR3aa: CASSYPERWDEQFF
CDR3nt: TGTGCCAGCAGTTACCCGGAAAGATGGGATGAGCAGTTCTTC

d_gene: TRBD2
abundance: -
v_gene: TRBV5-1
len: 16
j_gene: TRBJ2-5
CDR3aa: CASSEGLAGSQETQYF
CDR3nt: TGCGCCAGCAGCGAGGGACTAGCGGGCTCACAAGAGACCCAGTACTTC

d_gene: TRBD1
abundance: -
v_gene: TRBV16
len: 16
j_gene: TRBJ2-4
CDR3aa: CASSQPTGYGKNIQYF
CDR3nt: TGTGCCAGCAGCCAACCGACAGGGTATGGCAAAAACATTCAGTACTTC

d_gene: -
abundance: few
v_gene: TRBV27
len: 14
j_gene: TRBJ1-2
CDR3aa: CASSLSPPGRGYTF
CDR3nt: TGTGCCAGCAGTTTATCCCCCCCCGGGAGGGGCTACACCTTC

d_gene: -
abundance: once
v_gene: TRBV5-6
len: 15
j_gene: TRBJ2-7
CDR3aa: CASSLEGRATYEQYF
CDR3nt: TGTGCCAGCAGCCTGGAGGGCCGGGCTACCTACGAGCAGTACTTC

d_gene: -
abundance: few
v_gene: TRBV5-1
len: 15
j_gene: TRBJ1-4
CDR3aa: CASSLVAGMGEKLFF
CDR3nt: TGCGCCAGCAGCTTGGTTGCGGGGATGGGAGAAAAACTGTTTTTT

d_gene: TRBD1
abundance: few
v_gene: TRBV5-1
len: 14
j_gene: TRBJ1-1
CDR3aa: CASTTGQLNTEAFF
CDR3nt: TGCGCCAGCACCACGGGACAGCTGAACACTGAAGCTTTCTTT

d_gene: -
abundance: many
v_gene: TRBV5-1
len: 15
j_gene: TRBJ2-3
CDR3aa: CASSLARTRTDTQYF
CDR3nt: TGCGCCAGCAGCTTGGCCCGGACTCGCACAGATACGCAGTATTTT

d_gene: -
abundance: many
v_gene: TRBV28
len: 13
j_gene: TRBJ2-5
CDR3aa: CASSFPSPGAQYF
CDR3nt: TGTGCCAGCAGTTTTCCCTCACCAGGGGCCCAGTACTTC

d_gene: -
abundance: many
v_gene: TRBV9
len: 12
j_gene: TRBJ2-3
CDR3aa: CASSPAVYTQYF
CDR3nt: TGTGCCAGCAGCCCCGCAGTATATACGCAGTATTTT

d_gene: -
abundance: -
v_gene: TRBV7-9
len: 12
j_gene: TRBJ2-1
CDR3aa: CASSLIDNEQFF
CDR3nt: TGTGCCAGCAGCCTCATCGACAATGAGCAGTTCTTC

d_gene: -
abundance: -
v_gene: TRBV15
len: 15
j_gene: TRBJ1-4
CDR3aa: CATRNDRTTNEKLFF
CDR3nt: TGTGCCACCAGAAACGACAGGACAACTAATGAAAAACTGTTTTTT

d_gene: -
abundance: -
v_gene: TRBV7-2
len: 12
j_gene: TRBJ2-7
CDR3aa: CASSSTGIEQYF
CDR3nt: TGTGCCAGCAGCTCCACAGGGATCGAGCAGTACTTC

d_gene: TRBD2
abundance: -
v_gene: TRBV12-3/TRBV12-4
len: 15
j_gene: TRBJ2-7
CDR3aa: CASSPIAGARSEQYF
CDR3nt: TGTGCCAGCAGCCCCATAGCGGGGGCTCGAAGCGAGCAGTACTTC

d_gene: -
abundance: few
v_gene: TRBV7-2
len: 14
j_gene: TRBJ2-3
CDR3aa: CASSPGQWSDTQYF
CDR3nt: TGTGCCAGCAGCCCCGGGCAGTGGTCAGATACGCAGTATTTT

d_gene: TRBD2
abundance: -
v_gene: TRBV20-1
len: 14
j_gene: TRBJ2-3
CDR3aa: CSASGAGETLTQYF
CDR3nt: TGCAGTGCTAGTGGAGCGGGGGAGACTCTTACGCAGTATTTT

d_gene: -
abundance: -
v_gene: TRBV11-2
len: 16
j_gene: TRBJ2-7
CDR3aa: CASSLLPGGESYEQYF
CDR3nt: TGTGCCAGCAGCTTATTACCCGGAGGGGAATCCTACGAGCAGTACTTC

d_gene: TRBD1
abundance: few
v_gene: TRBV5-1
len: 15
j_gene: TRBJ2-5
CDR3aa: CASSSGQGAGETQYF
CDR3nt: TGCGCCAGCAGCTCGGGACAGGGGGCAGGAGAGACCCAGTACTTC

d_gene: -
abundance: few
v_gene: TRBV7-9
len: 16
j_gene: TRBJ1-4
CDR3aa: CASSSNEGHSREKLFF
CDR3nt: TGTGCCAGCAGCTCGAACGAGGGACATAGTCGTGAAAAACTGTTTTTT

d_gene: -
abundance: few
v_gene: TRBV4-2
len: 14
j_gene: TRBJ2-3
CDR3aa: CASSQDQGRDTQYF
CDR3nt: TGTGCCAGCAGCCAAGACCAGGGTAGAGATACGCAGTATTTT

d_gene: -
abundance: -
v_gene: TRBV7-6
len: 12
j_gene: TRBJ1-4
CDR3aa: CASSHPRGKLFF
CDR3nt: TGTGCCAGCAGCCACCCGCGCGGGAAACTGTTTTTT

d_gene: -
abundance: -
v_gene: TRBV5-1
len: 16
j_gene: TRBJ1-1
CDR3aa: CASSLARGGRGTEAFF
CDR3nt: TGCGCCAGCAGCTTGGCTAGGGGGGGGCGCGGCACTGAAGCTTTCTTT